This TCR beta chain was obtained from a study of T cell changes during pregnancy in multiple sclerosis. TCRdb's table, derived via immunoSEQ multiplex PCR, lists solely in-frame clones and lacks some. The sample lists about 80,000 clones, around 90% occurring once. The ends lost 4 bases at V and 3 bases at J; junction bases unmatched: 7. The CDR3 length is 18 residues. CDR1 is PRHDT, CDR2 FYEKMQ, per germline (reference sequence). The TCR was taken from a female donor with multiple sclerosis, enrolled in a pregnancy study. Here the sequenced sample was peripheral blood, taken before pregnancy. The chain employs TRBV13 and TRBJ2-3, with TRBD2 matching 16 bases. The CDR3 reads CASSWGTSGGALTDTQYF. The CDR3 DNA reads as TGTGCCAGCAGCTGGGGGACTAGCGGGGGGGCCTTGACAGATACGCAGTATTTT. The full variable domain, in which reference TRBV13 and TRBJ2-3 provide the parts outside the CDR3, is AAGVIQSPRHLIKEKRETATLKCYPIPRHDTVYWYQQGPGQDPQFLISFYEKMQSDKGSIPDRFSAQQFSDYHSELNMSSLELGDSALYFCASSWGTSGGALTDTQYFGPGTRLTVL.